These 25 T cell receptor beta chains share one sample of origin, sequenced in a study of vaccination effects on CD4 cells after COVID-19. These TCRs' antigens remain unknown. Using immunoSEQ multiplex PCR, the repertoire was profiled, and TCRdb retains in-frame clones only, with some absent. The sample has 35,000 to 55,000 clones, roughly 65% seen once. Antigen-specific CD4+ T cells were expanded with viral peptide pools in the ViraFEST assay before sequencing. Isolating CD4+ T cells followed ten to eleven days of culture. This individual tested PCR-positive for SARS-CoV-2 infection between March and December 2020. The specimen comprised CD4+ T cells from PBMCs cultured with a peptide pool, sampled before COVID-19 vaccination. These receptors all come from a human donor who had a prior SARS-CoV-2 infection.

In this sample, this clone turned up once. One junction end does not reproduce the germline sequence, and a read error may be involved. V is TRBV5-4 and J is TRBJ2-2; D gene uncertain. From germline, CDR1 is SGHNT and CDR2 YYREEE (reference sequence). The length of the CDR3 is 13 residues. Here the CDR3 reads CASSPSKTGELFF. CDR3 in DNA: TGTGCCAGCAGCCCGTCGAAGACCGGGGAGCTGTTTTTT. Looking up the rest from reference TRBV5-4 and TRBJ2-2 gives the full variable domain: ETGVTQSPTHLIKTRGQQVTLRCSSQSGHNTVSWYQQALGQGPQFIFQYYREEENGRGNFPPRFSGLQFPNYSSELNVNALELDDSALYLCASSPSKTGELFFGEGSRLTVL.

The gene calls are TRBV7-9 and TRBJ1-5; D might be TRBD1 (6 bases). CDR3 length equals 14 residues. CDR1 and CDR2 (germline): SEHNR, FQNEAQ (reference sequence). V lost 8 bases to trimming and J lost 11 bases, with 22 bases between them. The CDR3 sequence is CASGDDSRGQSQHF. The DNA for the CDR3 is TGTGCCAGCGGCGACGACAGTCGTGGACAGTCCCAGCATTTT.

This clone was seen a handful of times. The gene calls are TRBV7-6 and TRBJ2-1; 13 nucleotides match TRBD2. Losses at the gene ends were 1 base for V and 9 bases for J; bases not matched to a gene: 3. Germline loops: CDR1 SGHVS, CDR2 FNYEAQ. This CDR3 is 15 amino acids long. CDR3 coding DNA: TGTGCCAGCAGCTTAGTAGGGACTAGCGGGACTGAGCAGTTCTTC. Its translation: CASSLVGTSGTEQFF.

The V and J genes are TRBV5-4 and TRBJ2-7; 10 nucleotides match TRBD1. J lost 5 bases, V lost 4 bases, and 9 bases had no gene match. Per the germline V gene, CDR1 is SGHNT and CDR2 is YYREEE (reference sequence). The CDR3 is made up of 15 amino acids. The CDR3 spells CASSPGGQGDHEQYF. In nucleotides, the CDR3 is TGTGCCAGCAGCCCAGGAGGACAGGGGGACCACGAGCAGTACTTC.

The chain uses TRBV19 and TRBJ1-3; D unresolved. V was shortened by 4 bases and J by 1 base, with 11 bases between the two germline ends. Germline CDR1 reads LNHDA; CDR2 reads SQIVND (reference sequence). The length of the CDR3 is 15 residues. The DNA of the CDR3 is TGTGCCAGTAGTAGGTTGATATTATCTGGAAACACCATATATTTT. Translating gives CASSRLILSGNTIYF.

This clone was seen more than once but under ten times. The chain recombines TRBV29-1 with TRBJ1-6; D not certain. Germline CDR1 and CDR2: SQVTM and ANQGSEA. This CDR3 has 13 amino acids. Between the trimmed V and J ends, which lost 4 bases and 7 bases, there was a span of 11 bases. The CDR3 DNA sequence: TGCAGCGTTGCGGAGGCTCTCAATTCACCCCTCCACTTT. Encoded protein: CSVAEALNSPLHF.

This clone turned up a few times. V and J are TRBV15 and TRBJ2-2, with TRBD2 matching over 8 bases. The CDR3 is made up of 15 amino acids. Per germline, CDR1 LNHNV and CDR2 YYDKDF (reference sequence). Trimming removed 3 bases from V and 3 bases from J; junction bases left unmatched: 3. The CDR3, as DNA: TGTGCCACCAGCAGCGGGGGGGCCGACACCGGGGAGCTGTTTTTT. The encoded protein is CATSSGGADTGELFF.

The V gene is TRBV19, the J gene TRBJ2-7; 15 bases line up with TRBD2. J lost 2 bases, V lost 6 bases, and 8 bases had no gene match. Per germline, CDR1 LNHDA and CDR2 SQIVND (reference sequence). CDR3 length: 17 residues. The CDR3: CASSDGTSGGPTYEQYF. The CDR3 coding sequence is TGTGCCAGTAGCGACGGGACTAGCGGGGGGCCCACCTACGAGCAGTACTTC.

The chain uses TRBV19 and TRBJ2-1; 12 positions agree with TRBD2. J gave up 8 bases and V 5 bases, and 16 bases lay outside the gene matches. Germline-derived CDR1 and CDR2 are LNHDA and SQIVND (reference sequence). The CDR3 is 18 amino acids. The CDR3 DNA follows: TGTGCCAGTAGTCGGGCTAGCGGGAGGGTATTGCTCGTGGATGAGCAGTTCTTC. This gives the protein CASSRASGRVLLVDEQFF.

The genes are TRBV15 and TRBJ2-7; D is undetermined. V was cut by 2 bases and J by 0 bases, with 5 bases left in between. Germline lookup yields CDR1 LNHNV and CDR2 YYDKDF (reference sequence). There are 13 residues in the CDR3. The CDR3, as DNA: TGTGCCACCAGCAGACCACCCTCCTACGAGCAGTACTTC. This gives the protein CATSRPPSYEQYF. The entire variable domain, with the rest obtained from reference TRBV15 and TRBJ2-7, is as follows: DAMVIQNPRYQVTQFGKPVTLSCSQTLNHNVMYWYQQKSSQAPKLLFHYYDKDFNNEADTPDNFQSRRPNTSFCFLDIRSPGLGDTAMYLCATSRPPSYEQYFGPGTRLTVT.

The chain uses TRBV6-5 and TRBJ1-2; D is perhaps TRBD1 (5 bases). Germline V gene data show CDR1 as MNHEY and CDR2 as SVGAGI. Trimming removed 6 bases at V and 7 bases at J, with 18 bases between. The CDR3 extends over 14 amino acids. This CDR3 reads CASRPTGTRGGYTF. DNA of the CDR3: TGTGCCAGCAGACCCACCGGGACGAGAGGTGGCTACACCTTC.

V gene TRBV5-3 combines with J gene TRBJ2-5; 11 nucleotides match TRBD2. TRBV5-3 counts as an open reading frame of uncertain function. The CDR3 contains 18 residues. The ends lost 3 bases at V and 1 base at J; junction bases unmatched: 11. The CDR3 coding sequence is TGTGCCAGAAGCTCGGGACTAGCGGAAACAAAAGTCCAAGAGACCCAGTACTTC. Amino acids: CARSSGLAETKVQETQYF.

The chain combines TRBV5-5 with TRBJ1-1; weak D call: TRBD1 (5 bases). Germline V CDR1 and CDR2: SGHKS, YYEKEE (reference sequence). CDR3 length equals 14 residues. The V gene lost 0 bases and the J gene lost 3 bases, with 9 bases spanning the gap. The CDR3 reads CASSLVGGHTEAFF. CDR3 nucleotide sequence: TGTGCCAGCAGCTTGGTTGGGGGTCACACTGAAGCTTTCTTT.

The chain couples TRBV25-1 to TRBJ2-5, with 8 bases aligning to TRBD1. Germline V gives CDR1 MGHDK, CDR2 SYGVNS. The CDR3 has 17 residues. The ends lost 3 bases at V and 1 base at J; junction bases unmatched: 10. For the CDR3, the DNA is TGTGCCAGCAGTGACCCATCCTCGGGACAGGCCCAAGAGACCCAGTACTTC. Translating it yields CASSDPSSGQAQETQYF.

The chain couples TRBV12-3 or TRBV12-4 to TRBJ2-7; D is unresolved. This CDR3 spans 12 amino acids. Trimming stripped 6 bases from V and 4 bases from J, with 10 bases between. The CDR3 here is CASSELGYEQYF. CDR3 nucleotides: TGTGCCAGCAGCGAGCTGGGTTACGAGCAGTACTTC.

J is TRBJ2-3 and V is TRBV2; no reliable D call. The CDR3 consists of 11 residues. Trimming shortened V by 6 bases and J by 5 bases, and 6 bases separated the two germline ends. Germline values: CDR1 SNHLY, CDR2 FYNNEI. CDR3 loop: CASSAKDTQYF. The CDR3 DNA sequence: TGTGCCAGCAGCGCTAAAGATACGCAGTATTTT.

On this clone: At one of its ends the junction is not consistent with the germline gene, which may arise from a read error. This chain connects TRBV2 to TRBJ2-5, with 9 bases identical to TRBD1. From germline, CDR1 is SNHLY and CDR2 FYNNEI. This CDR3 is built from 12 residues. This CDR3 reads CASSENRDRVDF. CDR3 coding DNA: TGTGCCAGCAGTGAAAATCGGGACAGGGTAGACTTC.

This clone appeared a few times. The J gene is TRBJ1-4, the V gene TRBV18; D is possibly TRBD1 (5 bases). Germline V lookup: CDR1 KGHSH, CDR2 LQKENI. V was trimmed by 5 bases and J by 0 bases, leaving 10 bases between them. The CDR3 loop spans 15 amino acids. The CDR3: CASSADIATNEKLFF. For the CDR3, the DNA is TGTGCCAGCTCAGCGGACATTGCAACTAATGAAAAACTGTTTTTT.

CDR3 sequence reads: CASSLDRLDYNEQFF. In DNA form, the CDR3 reads TGCGCCAGCAGCTTGGATAGGCTAGACTACAATGAGCAGTTCTTC. The V call is TRBV5-1, the J call TRBJ2-1; D is unclear. The CDR3 has 15 amino acids. Germline-derived CDR1 and CDR2 are SGHRS and YFSETQ. Trimming removed 0 bases from V and 3 bases from J, with 10 bases in between.

The chain joins TRBV5-1 to TRBJ1-1; no firm D call. CDR3 length: 14 amino acids. V was cut by 5 bases and J by 1 base, with 12 bases left in between. Looked up from germline, CDR1 is SGHRS and CDR2 is YFSETQ. CDR3 coding DNA: TGCGCCAGCAGACGGGCAAGGGAGAACACTGAAGCTTTCTTT. Its translation is CASRRARENTEAFF.

This sequence joins TRBV11-3 and TRBJ2-3; D call uncertain. Trimming took off 2 bases at V and 0 bases at J, with 6 bases between the two ends. CDR3 length: 14 amino acids. In germline, CDR1 is SGHNT, CDR2 YENEEA. The CDR3 DNA is TGTGCCAGCAGCTTATCGACTAGCACAGATACGCAGTATTTT. It is translated as CASSLSTSTDTQYF. The full variable domain, with the rest looked up from reference TRBV11-3 and TRBJ2-3, is EAGVVQSPRYKIIEKKQPVAFWCNPISGHNTLYWYLQNLGQGPELLIRYENEEAVDDSQLPKDRFSAERLKGVDSTLKIQPAELGDSAVYLCASSLSTSTDTQYFGPGTRLTVL.

The sample holds one count of this clone. This sequence joins TRBV4-2 and TRBJ1-4, with 9 nucleotides matching TRBD1. Unmatched junction bases numbered 10, after V lost 3 bases and J lost 8 bases. Per the germline V gene, CDR1 is LGHNA and CDR2 is YNFKEQ. The CDR3 sequence is 16 residues long. CDR3: CASSHKGGDRDEKLFF. The CDR3 coding sequence is TGTGCCAGCAGCCACAAAGGGGGGGACAGGGACGAAAAACTGTTTTTT.

A single count supports this clone. This chain connects TRBV7-3 to TRBJ2-1, with 8 nucleotides matching TRBD2. V dropped 5 bases and J dropped 7; count of bases not matched to a gene: 4. CDR1 is SGHTA and CDR2 is FQGTGA in the germline V gene. The CDR3 length is 13 residues. CDR3 bases: TGTGCCAGCAGCCCCGGGGGGGCTAATGAGCAGTTCTTC. It specifies CASSPGGANEQFF.

The V gene is TRBV6-6, the J gene TRBJ1-5; 11 nucleotides agree with TRBD1. V was pared by 0 bases and J by 6 bases, with 4 bases of the junction left unmatched. The CDR3 is made up of 16 amino acids. Germline V CDR1 and CDR2: MNHNY, SVGAGI (reference sequence). CDR3 coding DNA: TGTGCCAGCAGTTACTCAGGACAGGGGGCGAGTCAGCCCCAGCATTTT. It specifies CASSYSGQGASQPQHF.

The chain combines TRBV3-1 (or the pseudogene TRBV3-2) with TRBJ2-1; TRBD1 is a possible D gene (5 bases). Germline V gene sequence: CDR1 LGHDT, CDR2 YNNKEL (reference sequence). Trimming took off 1 base at V and 6 bases at J, with 7 bases between the two ends. The CDR3 is 13 residues long. The CDR3 nucleotides are TGTGCCAGCAGCCAAGGCAGGGTCAATGAGCAGTTCTTC. Its protein product is CASSQGRVNEQFF.